This T cell receptor beta chain was recorded in a study of blood T cell repertoires in COVID-19 (dated by TCRdb to 2020 to 2022). Some background on the complete study: The collaborator samples originated in the United States, Italy and Spain and spanned the acute and convalescent phases of COVID-19. The samples were drawn from the first 160 participants of the ongoing ImmuneRACE study and from about 1,200 subjects provided by 6 global collaborators. Where available, HLA class I and class II types were obtained from metadata supplied by the sample provider rather than from assay-based typing. Nearly every sample came with metadata listing a de-identified subject ID, COVID-19 status, age in years and sex. The repertoires were released in a freely available public database meant as a resource for research on the immune response to SARS-CoV-2. The prospective study material was composed of cDNA or gDNA derived from T cells, B-cell-depleted T cells, or PBMCs. The dataset comprised deeply sampled blood TCRbeta repertoires from subjects exposed to, actively infected with, or recovered from COVID-19.

Each collaborating institution followed its own protocols to collect whole blood in K2EDTA tubes. For TCRbeta analysis, collaborators shipped samples as frozen whole blood, isolated PBMCs, or DNA extracted from either of those sample types. V is reduced by 1 base and J by 6 bases, leaving a spacing of 17 bases between them. There are 16 amino acids in the CDR3, from cysteine to phenylalanine inclusive. The sequence is cut down to CDR3 DNA, 48 bases in frame from base 1. The germline V gene yields SGHRS for CDR1 and YFSETQ for CDR2. As regards this clone: The target of this receptor is not known. Base qualities are not recorded, but no much larger clone differs from it by a single base.

TCRbeta CDR3 regions were amplified from genomic DNA using the immunoSEQ Assay, a bias-controlled multiplex PCR. The paper's processing steps were these. Nucleated cell counts per sample were estimated from amplification of reference gene primers within the assay. To quantify the absolute abundance of each unique TCRbeta CDR3 rearrangement, sequence reads were collapsed and filtered. For each sample, productive Simpson clonality was calculated by taking the square root of Simpson's diversity index across productive rearrangements. TCRdb took this table from immuneACCESS and kept in-frame rearrangements with V and J called. Such tables lack part of the clones; where checked against another copy, unresolved V genes explain under half of the gap, and the rest is unexplained. V, J and clone size were drawn from that table, and D and trimming were deduced from the DNA. This sample gives 120,000 to 150,000 clones in total; roughly 87% of them show up just once. 0.75% to 0.95% of the sample belongs to the ten largest clones.

Broader findings and caveats from the paper: The quantity of clinical and demographic metadata differed by source and by participant and was supplied without curation.

The clonotype originates from a woman in her forties or fifties with acute or convalescent COVID-19. The sequencing sample was made of peripheral blood. Recombination joined TRBV5-1 with TRBJ2-1; TRBD2 is a weak D gene call, 6 bases matching. The DNA is as follows: TGCGCCAGCAGCTTGAGCGGGTCGCTTACGGGCAATGAGCAGTTCTTC. Its protein product is CASSLSGSLTGNEQFF.